The clone carrying this T cell receptor (beta chain) was picked up one time. Its matching antigen is unknown. V lost 1 base and J 0 bases, leaving 9 bases between the germline ends. The CDR3 extends over 15 amino acids. In germline, CDR1 is SEHNR, CDR2 FQNEAQ (reference sequence). This sample is part of a study of cytomegalovirus exposure and HLA in healthy donors. The PCR was carried out with 60 Vbeta primers and 13 Jbeta primers. Clones were read by immunoSEQ multiplex PCR, and TCRdb kept only the in-frame ones, dropping some. The sample gives roughly 200,000 clones, around 80% of which show up once; approximately 4.4% is in the top ten. Overall study results and limits: Most TCRs appeared rarely, but some public TCRs recurred in many donors.

This clonotype was sampled from a woman under 40 in good health and CMV-seropositive. Sequenced: PBMCs. The chain joins TRBV7-9 to TRBJ1-1; no definite D call. This CDR3 is CASSLGTALNTEAFF. Written as DNA, the CDR3 is TGTGCCAGCAGCTTAGGTACAGCCCTGAACACTGAAGCTTTCTTT. Complete variable domain (other parts from reference TRBV7-9 and TRBJ1-1): DTGVSQNPRHKITKRGQNVTFRCDPISEHNRLYWYRQTLGQGPEFLTYFQNEAQLEKSRLLSDRFSAERPKGSFSTLEIQRTEQGDSAMYLCASSLGTALNTEAFFGQGTRLTVV.